These 10 T cell receptor beta chains were sequenced from one sample in a study of Ad26.COV2.S vaccination and SARS-CoV-2 variants. TCRdb keeps only in-frame clones here, not all; method: immunoSEQ multiplex PCR. The sample carries roughly 390,000 clones, roughly nine tenths recorded once. Treatment meaning: roughly 19 received Ad26.COV2.S at low or high dose, single or two shots; about 5 received placebo; per-sample allocation not given. The study sampled participants on day 63 after the first vaccine or placebo injection. The sequencing here drew on peripheral blood, taken in a trial of Ad26.COV2.S vaccine versus placebo. All receptors come from a person aged 18 to 59 who received the Ad26.COV2.S COVID-19 vaccine or a placebo.

This chain uses TRBV7-8 with TRBJ2-7, with a weak D call TRBD2 (6 bases). This CDR3 comprises 13 residues. The V gene lost 5 bases and the J gene lost 9 bases, with 17 bases spanning the gap. Germline CDR1 and CDR2: SGHVS and FQNEAQ. The CDR3 DNA reads as TGTGCCAGCAGCCTGGGACTCCATACGGCGCAGTACTTC. Translation gives CASSLGLHTAQYF.

This clone was seen just once. The V call is TRBV3-1 (or the pseudogene TRBV3-2), the J call TRBJ2-5; 10 nucleotides align to TRBD2. J gave up 2 bases and V 0 bases, and 3 bases lay outside the gene matches. CDR3 size: 16 residues. The germline gives CDR1 LGHDT, CDR2 YNNKEL (reference sequence). CDR3 loop: CASSQDISGGQETQYF. DNA for the CDR3: TGTGCCAGCAGCCAAGATATTAGCGGGGGGCAAGAGACCCAGTACTTC.

This chain links TRBV19 with TRBJ1-1; D is unclear. Germline V gene lookup returns CDR1 LNHDA and CDR2 SQIVND (reference sequence). Trimming took off 11 bases at V and 6 bases at J, with 19 bases between the two ends. This CDR3 is 13 amino acids long. The CDR3, as DNA: TGTGCCGCAAGTGGATCATTGGGAGCTGAAGCTTTCTTT. Protein sequence: CAASGSLGAEAFF.

This clone was seen once. The chain recombines TRBV11-2 with TRBJ1-4; TRBD1 matches 7 bases. This CDR3 region has 15 residues. V shed 3 bases and J 4 bases; nucleotides not matched to a gene: 5. Germline V lookup: CDR1 SGHAT, CDR2 FQNNGV. DNA of the CDR3: TGTGCCAGCAGCTTGGGGGACAGAAATAATGAAAAACTGTTTTTT. It translates to CASSLGDRNNEKLFF.

V usage is TRBV12-5 and J usage is TRBJ1-1; a possible D gene is TRBD1 (5 bases). The CDR3 is 17 amino acids. Germline lookup yields CDR1 LGHNT and CDR2 FRNRAP. V was clipped by 0 bases and J by 0 bases, with 14 bases between them. CDR3 residues: CASGLVLGQDMNTEAFF. CDR3 DNA sequence: TGTGCTAGTGGTTTGGTACTTGGGCAGGACATGAACACTGAAGCTTTCTTT.

The genes are TRBV19 and TRBJ2-1; 7 nucleotides match TRBD1. V shed 4 bases and J 5 bases; nucleotides not matched to a gene: 8. The CDR3 loop spans 15 amino acids. CDR1 and CDR2 (germline): LNHDA, SQIVND (reference sequence). CDR3 in DNA: TGTGCCAGTAGTACGCACAGGGGAAGGGACAATGAGCAGTTCTTC. It is translated as CASSTHRGRDNEQFF. The full variable domain, completed using reference TRBV19 and TRBJ2-1, is DGGITQSPKYLFRKEGQNVTLSCEQNLNHDAMYWYRQDPGQGLRLIYYSQIVNDFQKGDIAEGYSVSREKKESFPLTVTSAQKNPTAFYLCASSTHRGRDNEQFFGPGTRLTVL.

This sequence joins TRBV11-3 and TRBJ1-5, with 12 bases matching TRBD1. The CDR3 has 20 amino acids. V was clipped by 5 bases and J by 2 bases; unmatched bases: 16. From germline, CDR1 is SGHNT and CDR2 YENEEA. The CDR3 loop is CASSHKRLGQGAGGNQPQHF. The CDR3 nucleotides are TGTGCCAGCAGCCATAAACGGCTGGGACAGGGGGCAGGTGGCAATCAGCCCCAGCATTTT. Using reference TRBV11-3 and TRBJ1-5 for the parts outside the CDR3, the full variable domain is EAGVVQSPRYKIIEKKQPVAFWCNPISGHNTLYWYLQNLGQGPELLIRYENEEAVDDSQLPKDRFSAERLKGVDSTLKIQPAELGDSAVYLCASSHKRLGQGAGGNQPQHFGDGTRLSIL.

The chain carries TRBV5-5 and TRBJ1-5; no firm D call. CDR1 SGHKS and CDR2 YYEKEE come from the germline V gene (reference sequence). V gave up 7 bases and J gave up 7 bases, with 12 bases separating them. The CDR3 covers 12 residues. The CDR3 sequence is CASGGEGQPQHF. The CDR3 nucleotides read TGTGCCAGCGGAGGTGAAGGGCAGCCCCAGCATTTT.

This clone was counted a single time. The chain couples TRBV6-1 to TRBJ1-1; TRBD1 is a possible D gene (5 bases). The CDR3 length is 13 residues. V lost 3 bases and J lost 6, with 11 bases in between. Germline CDR1 and CDR2: MNHNS and SASEGT. The DNA for the CDR3 is TGTGCCAGCAGTGACGGGGGTCGACCTGAAGCTTTCTTT. This sequence encodes CASSDGGRPEAFF.

This chain uses TRBV11-2 with TRBJ2-3, with a weak D call TRBD1 (5 bases). Germline V gene data show CDR1 as SGHAT and CDR2 as FQNNGV. This CDR3 contains 11 residues. CDR3 protein: CVIGRGDTQYF. Here the CDR3 DNA reads TGTGTCATAGGAAGGGGAGATACGCAGTATTTT. Full variable domain (rest looked up from reference TRBV11-2 and TRBJ2-3): EAGVAQSPRYKIIEKRQSVAFWCNPISGHATLYWYQQILGQGPKLLIQFQNNGVVDDSQLPKDRFSAERLKGVDSTLKIQPAKLEDSAVYLCVIGRGDTQYFGPGTRLTVL.